The sequence of this T cell receptor beta chain was determined in a study of beta chain features in type 1 diabetes. Study-wide results and limits: A closer apparent resemblance between naive, central memory and Treg TCRB repertoires was seen in patients than in healthy donors.

In germline, CDR1 is SGHNT, CDR2 YENEEA. This CDR3 contains 15 residues. The ends were cut back, 5 bases at V and 1 base at J, with 14 bases in the middle. In the case of this clone: Antigen: not known.

The whole isolated RNA underwent reverse transcription, so sequencing captured expressed TCRB transcripts. Sequencing was performed with immunoSEQ multiplex PCR; in TCRdb, only in-frame clones are kept and a portion is missing. Of roughly 380,000 clones in the sample, around 20% are singletons; the top ten hold approximately 0.041%. This chain uses TRBV11-3 with TRBJ1-1, with D perhaps TRBD1 (6 bases). The specimen sequenced was naive CD4+ T cells from blood. This receptor was taken from a woman aged 18-29 years in good health. This chain's CDR3 is CASSRAGQSNTEAFF. CDR3 DNA: TGTGCCAGCAGCCGAGCGGGACAATCGAACACTGAAGCTTTCTTT. Based on the CDR3 plus reference TRBV11-3 and TRBJ1-1, the full variable domain is EAGVVQSPRYKIIEKKQPVAFWCNPISGHNTLYWYLQNLGQGPELLIRYENEEAVDDSQLPKDRFSAERLKGVDSTLKIQPAELGDSAVYLCASSRAGQSNTEAFFGQGTRLTVV.